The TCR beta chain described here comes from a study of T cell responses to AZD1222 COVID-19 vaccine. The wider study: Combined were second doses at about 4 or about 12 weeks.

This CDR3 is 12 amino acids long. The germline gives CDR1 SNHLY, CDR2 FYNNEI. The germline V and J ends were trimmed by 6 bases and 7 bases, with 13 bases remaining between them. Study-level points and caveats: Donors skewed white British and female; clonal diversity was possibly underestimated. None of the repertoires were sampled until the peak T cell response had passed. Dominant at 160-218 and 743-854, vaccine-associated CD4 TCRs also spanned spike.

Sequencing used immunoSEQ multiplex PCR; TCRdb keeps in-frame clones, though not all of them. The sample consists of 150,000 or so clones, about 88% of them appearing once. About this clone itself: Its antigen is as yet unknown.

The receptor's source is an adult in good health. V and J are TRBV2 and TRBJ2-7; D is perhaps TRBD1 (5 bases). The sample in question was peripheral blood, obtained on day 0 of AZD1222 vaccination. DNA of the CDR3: TGTGCCAGCAGCTTACAGGCTGGAGAGCAGTACTTC. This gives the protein CASSLQAGEQYF.